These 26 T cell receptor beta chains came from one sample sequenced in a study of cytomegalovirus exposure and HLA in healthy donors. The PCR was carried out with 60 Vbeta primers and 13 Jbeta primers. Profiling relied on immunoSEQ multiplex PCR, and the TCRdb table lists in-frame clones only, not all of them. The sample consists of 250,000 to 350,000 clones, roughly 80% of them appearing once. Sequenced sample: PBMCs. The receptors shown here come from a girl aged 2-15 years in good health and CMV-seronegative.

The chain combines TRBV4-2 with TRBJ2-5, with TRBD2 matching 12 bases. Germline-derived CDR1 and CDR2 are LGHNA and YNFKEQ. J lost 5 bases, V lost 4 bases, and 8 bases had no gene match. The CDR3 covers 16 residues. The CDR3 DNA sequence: TGTGCCAGCAGCCCCAGGACTAGCGGGACTGGGGAGACCCAGTACTTC. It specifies CASSPRTSGTGETQYF.

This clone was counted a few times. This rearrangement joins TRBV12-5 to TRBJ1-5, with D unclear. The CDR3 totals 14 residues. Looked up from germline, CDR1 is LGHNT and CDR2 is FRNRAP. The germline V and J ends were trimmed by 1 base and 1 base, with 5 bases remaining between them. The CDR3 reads CASGLGPSNQPQHF. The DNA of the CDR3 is TGTGCTAGTGGTTTGGGTCCAAGCAATCAGCCCCAGCATTTT.

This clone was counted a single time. The CDR3 DNA follows: TGTGCCAGCAAGTTACGGGAAGGCGGGCAAGAGACCCAGTACTTC. Translation: CASKLREGGQETQYF. The chain uses TRBV2 and TRBJ2-5, with D possibly being TRBD2 (5 bases). From germline, CDR1 is SNHLY and CDR2 FYNNEI. V was cut by 7 bases and J by 2 bases, with 17 bases left in between. The CDR3 spans 15 residues.

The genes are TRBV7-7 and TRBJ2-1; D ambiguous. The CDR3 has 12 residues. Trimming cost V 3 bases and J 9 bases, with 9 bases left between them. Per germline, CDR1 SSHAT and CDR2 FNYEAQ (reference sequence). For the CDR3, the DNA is TGTGCCAGCAGCTTGGGTAGCAGTGAGCAGTTCTTC. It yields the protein CASSLGSSEQFF.

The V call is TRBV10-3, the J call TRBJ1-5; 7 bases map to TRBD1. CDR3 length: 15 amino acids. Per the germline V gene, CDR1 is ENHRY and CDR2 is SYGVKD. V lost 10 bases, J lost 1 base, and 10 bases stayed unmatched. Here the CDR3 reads CASSRDRVSNQPQHF. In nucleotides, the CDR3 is TGTGCCAGCTCGAGAGACAGGGTAAGCAATCAGCCCCAGCATTTT.

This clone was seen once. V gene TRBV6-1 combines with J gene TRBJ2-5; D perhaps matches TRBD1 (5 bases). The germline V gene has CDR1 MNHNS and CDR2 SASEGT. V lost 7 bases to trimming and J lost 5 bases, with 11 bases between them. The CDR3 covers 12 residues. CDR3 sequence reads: CASIRGRETQYF. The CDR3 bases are TGTGCCAGCATAAGGGGTCGGGAGACCCAGTACTTC.

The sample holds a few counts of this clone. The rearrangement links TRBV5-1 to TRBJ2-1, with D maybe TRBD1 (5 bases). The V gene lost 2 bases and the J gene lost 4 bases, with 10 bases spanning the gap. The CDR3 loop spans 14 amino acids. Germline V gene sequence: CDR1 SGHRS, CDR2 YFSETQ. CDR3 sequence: CASSFLRQYNEQFF. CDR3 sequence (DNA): TGCGCCAGCAGCTTTCTTCGACAGTACAATGAGCAGTTCTTC.

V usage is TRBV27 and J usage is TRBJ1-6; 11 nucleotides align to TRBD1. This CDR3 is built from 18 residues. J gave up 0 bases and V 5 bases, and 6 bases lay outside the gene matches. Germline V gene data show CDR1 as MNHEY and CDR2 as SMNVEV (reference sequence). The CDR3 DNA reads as TGTGCCAGCAGTGCGGACAGGGGGCCCCTCTCCTATAATTCACCCCTCCACTTT. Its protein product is CASSADRGPLSYNSPLHF.

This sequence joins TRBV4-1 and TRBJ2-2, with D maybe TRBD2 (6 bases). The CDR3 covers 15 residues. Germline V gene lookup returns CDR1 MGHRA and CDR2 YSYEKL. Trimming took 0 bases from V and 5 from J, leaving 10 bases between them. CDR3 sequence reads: CASSQEEGGTGELFF. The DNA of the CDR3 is TGCGCCAGCAGCCAAGAGGAGGGCGGGACCGGGGAGCTGTTTTTT.

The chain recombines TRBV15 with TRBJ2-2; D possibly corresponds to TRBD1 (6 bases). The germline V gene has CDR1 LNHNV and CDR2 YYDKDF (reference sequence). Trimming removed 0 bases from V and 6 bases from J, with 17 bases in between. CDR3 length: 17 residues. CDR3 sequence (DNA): TGTGCCACCAGCAGAGACCAGAAGCTACAGGGTGCCGGGGAGCTGTTTTTT. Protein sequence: CATSRDQKLQGAGELFF.

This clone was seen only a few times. The CDR3 spells CASSRTGWVKEQYF. In nucleotides, the CDR3 is TGCGCCAGCAGCCGGACAGGGTGGGTGAAAGAGCAGTACTTC. This chain connects TRBV5-1 to TRBJ2-7; 8 bases are a match to TRBD1. V shed 4 bases, J shed 7 bases, and the junction held 10 bases outside the gene matches. Per germline, CDR1 SGHRS and CDR2 YFSETQ. The CDR3 has 14 amino acids.

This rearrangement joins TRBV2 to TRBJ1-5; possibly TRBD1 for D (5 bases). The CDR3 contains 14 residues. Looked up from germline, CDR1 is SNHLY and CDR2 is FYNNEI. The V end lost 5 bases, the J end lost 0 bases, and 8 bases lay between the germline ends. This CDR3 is CASSQQDSNQPQHF. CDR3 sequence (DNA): TGTGCCAGCAGTCAACAGGATAGCAATCAGCCCCAGCATTTT. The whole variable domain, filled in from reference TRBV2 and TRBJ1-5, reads EPEVTQTPSHQVTQMGQEVILRCVPISNHLYFYWYRQILGQKVEFLVSFYNNEISEKSEIFDDQFSVERPDGSNFTLKIRSTKLEDSAMYFCASSQQDSNQPQHFGDGTRLSIL.

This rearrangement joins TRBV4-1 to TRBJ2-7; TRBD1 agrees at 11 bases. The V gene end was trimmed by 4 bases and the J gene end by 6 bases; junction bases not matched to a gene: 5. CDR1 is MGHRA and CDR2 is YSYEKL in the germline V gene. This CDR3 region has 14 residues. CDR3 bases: TGCGCCAGCAGCCTGTCCGGGACAGGGGGCGAGCAGTACTTC. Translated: CASSLSGTGGEQYF.

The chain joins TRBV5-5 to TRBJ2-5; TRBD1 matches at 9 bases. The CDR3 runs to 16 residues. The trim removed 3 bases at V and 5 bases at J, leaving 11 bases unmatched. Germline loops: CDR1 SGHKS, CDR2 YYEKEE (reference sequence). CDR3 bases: TGTGCCAGCAGCTGGTACAGGGGGCTGAGGGTGGAGACCCAGTACTTC. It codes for CASSWYRGLRVETQYF.

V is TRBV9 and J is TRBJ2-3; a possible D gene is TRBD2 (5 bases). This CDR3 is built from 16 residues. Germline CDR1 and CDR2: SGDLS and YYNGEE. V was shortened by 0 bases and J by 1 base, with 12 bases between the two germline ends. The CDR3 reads CASSVEALGGTDTQYF. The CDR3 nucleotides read TGTGCCAGCAGCGTAGAAGCCCTCGGGGGCACAGATACGCAGTATTTT.

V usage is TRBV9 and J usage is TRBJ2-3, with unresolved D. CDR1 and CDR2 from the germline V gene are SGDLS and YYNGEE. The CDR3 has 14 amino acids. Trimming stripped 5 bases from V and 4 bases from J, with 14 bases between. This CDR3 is CASRYPKPSDTQYF. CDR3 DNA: TGTGCCAGCAGATACCCAAAGCCGTCAGATACGCAGTATTTT.

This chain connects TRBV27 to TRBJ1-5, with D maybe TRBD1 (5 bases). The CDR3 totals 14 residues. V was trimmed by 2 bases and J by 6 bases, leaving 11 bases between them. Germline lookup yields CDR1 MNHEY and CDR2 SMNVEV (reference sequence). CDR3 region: CASSLAGEGQPQHF. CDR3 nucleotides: TGTGCCAGCAGTTTAGCGGGGGAAGGTCAGCCCCAGCATTTT.

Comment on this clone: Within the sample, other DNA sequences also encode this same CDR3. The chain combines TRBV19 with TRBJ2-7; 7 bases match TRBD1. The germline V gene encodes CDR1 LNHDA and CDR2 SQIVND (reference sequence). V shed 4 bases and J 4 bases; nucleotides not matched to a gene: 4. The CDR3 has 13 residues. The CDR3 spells CASSRDREYEQYF. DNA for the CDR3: TGTGCCAGTAGTAGGGACAGAGAATACGAGCAGTACTTC.

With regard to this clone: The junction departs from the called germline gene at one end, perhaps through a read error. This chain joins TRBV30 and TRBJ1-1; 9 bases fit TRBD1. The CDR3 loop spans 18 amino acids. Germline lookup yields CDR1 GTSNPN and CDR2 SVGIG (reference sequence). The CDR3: CAWNQIRTNRGLKTEAFF. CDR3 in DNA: TGTGCCTGGAATCAAATAAGGACGAACAGGGGGCTGAAAACTGAAGCTTTCTTT.

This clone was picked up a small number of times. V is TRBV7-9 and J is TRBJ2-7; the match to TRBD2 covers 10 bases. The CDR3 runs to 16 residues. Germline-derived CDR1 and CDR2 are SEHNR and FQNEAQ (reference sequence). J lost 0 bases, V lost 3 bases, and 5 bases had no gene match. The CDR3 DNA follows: TGTGCCAGCAGCTTCAGCGGGGGGGGATCCTCCTACGAGCAGTACTTC. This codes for CASSFSGGGSSYEQYF.

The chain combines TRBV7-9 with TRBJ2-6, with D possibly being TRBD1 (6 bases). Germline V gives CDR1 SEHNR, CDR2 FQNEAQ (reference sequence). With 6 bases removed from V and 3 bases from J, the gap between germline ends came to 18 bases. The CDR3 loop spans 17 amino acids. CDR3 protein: CASREQGSSRGANVLTF. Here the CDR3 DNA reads TGTGCCAGCAGGGAACAGGGAAGTAGTCGTGGGGCCAACGTCCTGACTTTC.

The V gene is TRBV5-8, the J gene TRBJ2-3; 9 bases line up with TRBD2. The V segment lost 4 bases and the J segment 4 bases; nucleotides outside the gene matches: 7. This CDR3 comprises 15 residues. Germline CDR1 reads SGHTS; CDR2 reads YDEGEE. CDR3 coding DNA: TGTGCCAGCAGCGTAGGCGGGAGGGTTGCAGATACGCAGTATTTT. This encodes CASSVGGRVADTQYF.

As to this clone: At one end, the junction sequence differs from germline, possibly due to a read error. The CDR3 loop is CSSSRDREEFF. Written as DNA, the CDR3 is TGTTCCAGCAGCCGGGACAGGGAAGAGTTTTTT. The chain employs TRBV7-9 and TRBJ2-2, with 9 bases identical to TRBD1. Germline CDR1 is SEHNR and CDR2 is FQNEAQ (reference sequence). The CDR3 is 11 amino acids.

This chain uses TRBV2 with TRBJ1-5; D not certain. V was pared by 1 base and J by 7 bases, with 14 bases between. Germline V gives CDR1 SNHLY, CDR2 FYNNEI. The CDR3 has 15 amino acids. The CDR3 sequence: CASSEGVYFGQPQHF. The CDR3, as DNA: TGTGCCAGCAGTGAAGGGGTCTATTTCGGGCAGCCCCAGCATTTT.

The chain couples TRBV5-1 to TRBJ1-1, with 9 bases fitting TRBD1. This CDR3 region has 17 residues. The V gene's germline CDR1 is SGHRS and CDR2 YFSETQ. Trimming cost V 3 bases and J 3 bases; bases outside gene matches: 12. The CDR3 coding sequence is TGCGCCAGCAGCTCCGGACAGGGGTGGGGACGGGACACTGAAGCTTTCTTT. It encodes CASSSGQGWGRDTEAFF.

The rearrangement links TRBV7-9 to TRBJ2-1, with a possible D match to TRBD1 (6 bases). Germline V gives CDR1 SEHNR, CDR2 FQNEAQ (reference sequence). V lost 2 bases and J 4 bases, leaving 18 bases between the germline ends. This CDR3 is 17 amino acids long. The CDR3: CASSLHRTGTRYNEQFF. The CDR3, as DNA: TGTGCCAGCAGCTTACATCGGACCGGGACACGATACAATGAGCAGTTCTTC.